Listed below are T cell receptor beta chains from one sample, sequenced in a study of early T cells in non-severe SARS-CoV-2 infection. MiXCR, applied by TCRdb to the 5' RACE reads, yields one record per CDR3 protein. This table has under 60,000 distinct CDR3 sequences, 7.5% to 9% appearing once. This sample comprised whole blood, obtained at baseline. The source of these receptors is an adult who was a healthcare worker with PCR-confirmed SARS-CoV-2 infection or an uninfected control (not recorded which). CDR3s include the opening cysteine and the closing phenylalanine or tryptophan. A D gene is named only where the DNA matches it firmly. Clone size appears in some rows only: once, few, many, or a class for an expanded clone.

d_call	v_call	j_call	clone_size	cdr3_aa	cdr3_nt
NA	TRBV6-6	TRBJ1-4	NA	CASSSTMGERLFF	TGTGCCAGCAGTTCGACAATGGGGGAAAGACTGTTTTTT
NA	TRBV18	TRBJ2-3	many	CASSRLGEDTQYF	TGTGCCAGCTCACGCCTGGGAGAAGATACGCAGTATTTT
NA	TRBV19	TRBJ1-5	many	CASSPDKGGNQPQHF	TGTGCCAGTAGTCCTGATAAGGGCGGCAATCAGCCCCAGCATTTT
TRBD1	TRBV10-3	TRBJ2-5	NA	CAISQGEQETQYF	TGTGCCATCAGTCAGGGGGAACAAGAGACCCAGTACTTC
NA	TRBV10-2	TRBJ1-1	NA	CASSESTGDTEAFF	TGCGCCAGCAGTGAGTCGACGGGGGACACTGAAGCTTTCTTT
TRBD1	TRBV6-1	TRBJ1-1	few	CASSTGQENTEAFF	TGTGCCAGCAGTACGGGACAGGAGAACACTGAAGCTTTCTTT
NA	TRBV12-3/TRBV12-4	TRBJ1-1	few	CASSLAWGNSEAFF	TGTGCCAGCAGTTTAGCTTGGGGAAACAGTGAAGCTTTCTTT
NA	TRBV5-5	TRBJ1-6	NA	CASSSRGTVINSPLHF	TGTGCCAGCAGCTCTCGAGGGACTGTGATTAATTCACCCCTCCACTTT
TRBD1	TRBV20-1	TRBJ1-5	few	CSASAFGQGPPDSNQPQHF	TGCAGTGCTAGTGCATTTGGACAGGGACCTCCTGATAGCAATCAGCCCCAGCATTTT
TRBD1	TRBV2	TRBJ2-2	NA	CASSSGTGSGELFF	TGTGCCAGCAGCTCCGGGACAGGGTCCGGGGAGCTGTTTTTT
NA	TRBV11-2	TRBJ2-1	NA	CASSFTSGIVYNEQFF	TGTGCCAGCAGCTTTACTAGTGGGATAGTTTACAATGAGCAGTTCTTC
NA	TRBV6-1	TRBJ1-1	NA	CASSLTANTEAFF	TGTGCCAGCAGTTTGACAGCGAACACTGAAGCTTTCTTT
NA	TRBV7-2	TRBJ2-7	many	CASSPNWLPSYEQYF	TGTGCCAGCAGCCCTAACTGGTTACCCTCCTACGAGCAGTACTTC
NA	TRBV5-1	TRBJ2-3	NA	CASSLDTSTDTQYF	TGCGCCAGCAGCTTGGACACCAGCACAGATACGCAGTATTTT
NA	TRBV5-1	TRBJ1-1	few	CASSFPGANTEAFF	TGCGCCAGCAGCTTTCCGGGGGCAAACACTGAAGCTTTCTTT
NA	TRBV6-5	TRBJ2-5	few	CASSYSDRALQETQYF	TGTGCCAGCAGTTACTCTGATAGGGCCCTCCAAGAGACCCAGTACTTC
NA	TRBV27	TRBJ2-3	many	CASSPGTDTQYF	TGTGCCAGCAGTCCCGGCACAGATACGCAGTATTTT
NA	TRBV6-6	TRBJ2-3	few	CASSYNGPTGTQYF	TGTGCCAGCAGTTATAATGGACCGACCGGCACGCAGTATTTT
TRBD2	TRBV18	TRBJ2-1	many	CASTPIWTSGINNEQFF	TGTGCCAGCACACCGATTTGGACTAGCGGGATAAACAATGAGCAGTTCTTC
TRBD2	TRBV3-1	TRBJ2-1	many	CASSQASGGYNEQFF	TGTGCCAGCAGCCAAGCCAGCGGGGGCTACAATGAGCAGTTCTTC
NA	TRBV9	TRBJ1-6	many	CASSVDAHGGGNSPLHF	TGTGCCAGCAGCGTAGACGCGCACGGGGGTGGGAATTCACCCCTCCACTTT
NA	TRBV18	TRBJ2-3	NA	CASSDIVADTQYF	TGTGCCAGCTCAGATATCGTTGCAGATACGCAGTATTTT
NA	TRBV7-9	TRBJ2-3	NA	CASSQTSPDTQYF	TGTGCCAGCAGCCAGACTAGTCCAGATACGCAGTATTTT
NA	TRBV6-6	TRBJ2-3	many	CASKIPGANPTQYF	TGTGCCAGCAAAATCCCCGGAGCGAACCCTACGCAGTATTTT
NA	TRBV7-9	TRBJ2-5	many	CASSPLVTQYF	TGTGCCAGCAGCCCCCTGGTGACCCAGTACTTC
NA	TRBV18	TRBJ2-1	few	CASSPPSIPNEQFF	TGTGCCAGCTCACCACCTTCGATCCCCAATGAGCAGTTCTTC
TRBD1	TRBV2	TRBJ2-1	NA	CASSEARNRGVYNEQFF	TGTGCCAGCAGTGAAGCGCGGAACAGGGGGGTCTACAATGAGCAGTTCTTC